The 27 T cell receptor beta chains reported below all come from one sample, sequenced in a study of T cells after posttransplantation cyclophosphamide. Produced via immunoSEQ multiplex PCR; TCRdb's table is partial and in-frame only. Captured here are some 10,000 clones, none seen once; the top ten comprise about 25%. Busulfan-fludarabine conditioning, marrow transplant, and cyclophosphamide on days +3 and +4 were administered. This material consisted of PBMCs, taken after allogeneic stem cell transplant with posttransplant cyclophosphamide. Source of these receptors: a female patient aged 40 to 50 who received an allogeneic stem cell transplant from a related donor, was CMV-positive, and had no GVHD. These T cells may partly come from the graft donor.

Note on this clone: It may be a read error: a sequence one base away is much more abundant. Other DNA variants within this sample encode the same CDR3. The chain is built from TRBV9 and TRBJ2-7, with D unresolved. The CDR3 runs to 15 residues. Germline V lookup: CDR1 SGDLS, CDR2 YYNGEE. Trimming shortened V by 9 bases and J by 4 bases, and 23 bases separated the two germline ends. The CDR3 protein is CAISFKQKTAYEQYF. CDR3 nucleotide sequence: TGTGCCATTAGTTTCAAACAGAAGACGGCATACGAGCAGTACTTC. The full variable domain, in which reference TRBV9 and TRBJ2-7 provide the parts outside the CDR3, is DSGVTQTPKHLITATGQRVTLRCSPRSGDLSVYWYQQSLDQGLQFLIQYYNGEERAKGNILERFSAQQFPDLHSELNLSSLELGDSALYFCAISFKQKTAYEQYFGPGTRLTVT.

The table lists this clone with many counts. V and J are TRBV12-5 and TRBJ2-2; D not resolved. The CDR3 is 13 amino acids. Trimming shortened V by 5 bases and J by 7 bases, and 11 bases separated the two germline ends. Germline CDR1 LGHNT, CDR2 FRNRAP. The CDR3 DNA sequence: TGTGCTAGTGGTCCCGTATTACTCGGGGAGCTGTTTTTT. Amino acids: CASGPVLLGELFF.

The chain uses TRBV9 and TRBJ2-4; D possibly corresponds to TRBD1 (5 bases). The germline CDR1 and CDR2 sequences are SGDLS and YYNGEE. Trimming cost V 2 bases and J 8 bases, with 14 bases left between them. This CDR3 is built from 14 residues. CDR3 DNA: TGTGCCAGCAGCGTTGGCCCAGGGTTAGACATTCAGTACTTC. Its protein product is CASSVGPGLDIQYF.

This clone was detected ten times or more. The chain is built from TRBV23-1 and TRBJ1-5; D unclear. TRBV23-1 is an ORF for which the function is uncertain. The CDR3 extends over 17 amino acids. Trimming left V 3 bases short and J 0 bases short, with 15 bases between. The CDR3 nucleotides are TGCGCCAGCAGTCACTTGGAGGGCTTTTATAGCAATCAGCCCCAGCATTTT. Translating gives CASSHLEGFYSNQPQHF.

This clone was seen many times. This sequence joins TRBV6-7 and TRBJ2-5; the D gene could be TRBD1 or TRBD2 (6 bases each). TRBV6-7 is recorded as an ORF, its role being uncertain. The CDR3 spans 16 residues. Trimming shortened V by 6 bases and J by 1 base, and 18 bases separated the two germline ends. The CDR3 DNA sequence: TGTGCCAGCAGACTCAAGGCAGGGGAGGCCCAAGAGACCCAGTACTTC. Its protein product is CASRLKAGEAQETQYF.

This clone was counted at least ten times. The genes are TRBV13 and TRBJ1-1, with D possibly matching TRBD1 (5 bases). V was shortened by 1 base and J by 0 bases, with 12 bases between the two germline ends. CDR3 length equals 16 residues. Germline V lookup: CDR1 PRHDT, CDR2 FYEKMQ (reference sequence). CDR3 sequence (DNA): TGTGCCAGCAGCTTAGCCAGGGAAGTTATGAACACTGAAGCTTTCTTT. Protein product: CASSLAREVMNTEAFF. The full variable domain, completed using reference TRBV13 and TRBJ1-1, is AAGVIQSPRHLIKEKRETATLKCYPIPRHDTVYWYQQGPGQDPQFLISFYEKMQSDKGSIPDRFSAQQFSDYHSELNMSSLELGDSALYFCASSLAREVMNTEAFFGQGTRLTVV.

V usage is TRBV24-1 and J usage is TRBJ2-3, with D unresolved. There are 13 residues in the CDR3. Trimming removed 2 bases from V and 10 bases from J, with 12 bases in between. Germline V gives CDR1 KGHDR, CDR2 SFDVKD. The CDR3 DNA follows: TGTGCCACCAGTGATTCCTTGGCAGGTCCGCAGTATTTT. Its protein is CATSDSLAGPQYF.

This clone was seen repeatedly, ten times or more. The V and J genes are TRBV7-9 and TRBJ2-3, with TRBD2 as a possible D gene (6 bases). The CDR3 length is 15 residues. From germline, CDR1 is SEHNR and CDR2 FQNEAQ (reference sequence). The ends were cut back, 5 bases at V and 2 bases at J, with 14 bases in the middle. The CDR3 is CASSRGDFNTDTQYF. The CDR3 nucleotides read TGTGCCAGCAGCCGCGGGGACTTCAACACAGATACGCAGTATTTT.

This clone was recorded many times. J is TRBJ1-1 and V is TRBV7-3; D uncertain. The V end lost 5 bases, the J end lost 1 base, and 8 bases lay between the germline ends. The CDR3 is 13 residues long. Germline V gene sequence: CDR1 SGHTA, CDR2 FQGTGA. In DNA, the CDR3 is TGTGCCAGCAGCCCCCAAGCGAACACTGAAGCTTTCTTT. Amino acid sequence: CASSPQANTEAFF.

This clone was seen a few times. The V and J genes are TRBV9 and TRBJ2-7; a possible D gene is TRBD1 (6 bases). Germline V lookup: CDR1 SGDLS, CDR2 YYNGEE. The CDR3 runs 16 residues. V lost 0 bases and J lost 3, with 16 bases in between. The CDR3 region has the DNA TGTGCCAGCAGCGTAGGGGAACCGGGACACTTCTACGAGCAGTACTTC. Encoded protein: CASSVGEPGHFYEQYF.

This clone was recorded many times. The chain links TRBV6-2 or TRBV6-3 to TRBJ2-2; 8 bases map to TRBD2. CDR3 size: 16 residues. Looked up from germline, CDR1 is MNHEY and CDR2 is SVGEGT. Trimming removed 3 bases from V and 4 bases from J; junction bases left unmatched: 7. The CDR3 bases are TGTGCCAGCAGTTATTCTCCGGGGGGGCTCACCGGGGAGCTGTTTTTT. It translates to CASSYSPGGLTGELFF.

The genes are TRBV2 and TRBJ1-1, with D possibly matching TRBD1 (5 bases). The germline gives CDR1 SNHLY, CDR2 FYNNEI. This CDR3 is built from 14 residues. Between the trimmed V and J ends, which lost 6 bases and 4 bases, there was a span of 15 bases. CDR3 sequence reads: CASRPRAFSTEAFF. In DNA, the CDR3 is TGTGCCAGCAGACCCAGGGCGTTTTCCACTGAAGCTTTCTTT.

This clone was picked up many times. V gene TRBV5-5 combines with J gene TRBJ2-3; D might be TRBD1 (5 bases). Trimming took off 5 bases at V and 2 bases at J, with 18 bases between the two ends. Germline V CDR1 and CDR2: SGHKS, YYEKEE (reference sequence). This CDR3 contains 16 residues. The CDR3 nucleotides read TGTGCCAGCAGACAATCCCCTCGACAGTCCACAGATACGCAGTATTTT. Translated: CASRQSPRQSTDTQYF.

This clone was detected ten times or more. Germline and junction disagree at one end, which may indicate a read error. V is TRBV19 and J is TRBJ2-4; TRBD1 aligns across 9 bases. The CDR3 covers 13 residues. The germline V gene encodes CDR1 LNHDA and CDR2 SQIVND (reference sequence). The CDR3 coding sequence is TGTGCCAGTAGTGTACATCGACAGGGGGAGCTCCTCTTC. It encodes CASSVHRQGELLF.

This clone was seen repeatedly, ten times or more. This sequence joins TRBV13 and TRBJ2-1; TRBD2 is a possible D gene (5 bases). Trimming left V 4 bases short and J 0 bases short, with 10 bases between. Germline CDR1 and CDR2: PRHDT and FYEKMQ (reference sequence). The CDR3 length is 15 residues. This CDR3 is CASSWTESSYNEQFF. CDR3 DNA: TGTGCCAGCAGCTGGACTGAGAGCTCCTACAATGAGCAGTTCTTC. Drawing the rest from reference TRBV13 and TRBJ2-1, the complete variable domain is AAGVIQSPRHLIKEKRETATLKCYPIPRHDTVYWYQQGPGQDPQFLISFYEKMQSDKGSIPDRFSAQQFSDYHSELNMSSLELGDSALYFCASSWTESSYNEQFFGPGTRLTVL.

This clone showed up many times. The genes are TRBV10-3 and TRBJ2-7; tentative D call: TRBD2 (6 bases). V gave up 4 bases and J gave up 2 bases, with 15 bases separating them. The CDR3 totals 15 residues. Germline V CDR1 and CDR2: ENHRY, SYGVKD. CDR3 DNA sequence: TGTGCCATCAGTGTGGATAGCGGATCGACCTACGAGCAGTACTTC. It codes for CAISVDSGSTYEQYF.

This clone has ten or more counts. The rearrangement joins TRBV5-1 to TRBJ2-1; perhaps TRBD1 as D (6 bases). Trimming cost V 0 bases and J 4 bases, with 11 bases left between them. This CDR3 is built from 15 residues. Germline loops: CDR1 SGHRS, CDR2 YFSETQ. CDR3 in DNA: TGCGCCAGCAGCTTGGGACTGGGGGCTTACAATGAGCAGTTCTTC. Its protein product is CASSLGLGAYNEQFF.

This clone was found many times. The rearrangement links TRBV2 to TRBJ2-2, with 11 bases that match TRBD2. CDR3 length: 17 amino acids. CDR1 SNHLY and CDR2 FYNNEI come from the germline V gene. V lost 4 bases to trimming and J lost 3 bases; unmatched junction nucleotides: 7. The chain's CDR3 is CASSASSGGAHTGELFF. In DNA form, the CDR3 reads TGTGCCAGCAGTGCCAGTAGCGGGGGGGCCCACACCGGGGAGCTGTTTTTT.

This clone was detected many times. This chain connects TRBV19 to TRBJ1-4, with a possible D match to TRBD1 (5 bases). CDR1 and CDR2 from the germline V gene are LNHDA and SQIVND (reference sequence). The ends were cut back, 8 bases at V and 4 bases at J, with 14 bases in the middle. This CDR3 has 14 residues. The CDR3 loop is CASAGTTINEKLFF. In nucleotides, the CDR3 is TGTGCCAGTGCCGGGACTACTATTAATGAAAAACTGTTTTTT.

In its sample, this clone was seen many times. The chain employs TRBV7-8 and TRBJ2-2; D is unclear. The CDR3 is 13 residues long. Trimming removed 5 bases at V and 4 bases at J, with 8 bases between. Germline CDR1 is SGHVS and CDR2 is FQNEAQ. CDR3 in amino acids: CASSQVPTGELFF. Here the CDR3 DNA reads TGTGCCAGCAGCCAGGTCCCCACCGGGGAGCTGTTTTTT.

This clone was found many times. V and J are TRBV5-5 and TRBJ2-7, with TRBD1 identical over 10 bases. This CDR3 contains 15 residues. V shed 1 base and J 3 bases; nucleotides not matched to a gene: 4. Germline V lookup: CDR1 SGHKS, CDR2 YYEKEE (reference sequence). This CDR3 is CASSLRDRGFYEQYF. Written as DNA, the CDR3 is TGTGCCAGCAGCTTGAGGGACAGGGGTTTCTACGAGCAGTACTTC.

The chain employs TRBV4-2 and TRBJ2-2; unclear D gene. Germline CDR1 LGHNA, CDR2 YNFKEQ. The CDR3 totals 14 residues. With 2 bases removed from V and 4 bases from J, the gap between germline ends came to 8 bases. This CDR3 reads CASSQFTSTGELFF. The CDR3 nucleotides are TGTGCCAGCAGCCAATTCACCAGCACCGGGGAGCTGTTTTTT.

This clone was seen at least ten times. This CDR3 is CASSLVGGRTYNEQFF. DNA of the CDR3: TGTGCCAGCAGCTTAGTGGGGGGACGAACCTACAATGAGCAGTTCTTC. V gene TRBV7-2 combines with J gene TRBJ2-1; possible D gene TRBD2, 6 bases. V gave up 1 base and J gave up 2 bases, with 12 bases separating them. CDR3 length: 16 amino acids. In germline, CDR1 is SGHTA, CDR2 FQGNSA. The variable domain in full, with the rest retrieved from reference TRBV7-2 and TRBJ2-1, is GAGVSQSPSNKVTEKGKDVELRCDPISGHTALYWYRQSLGQGLEFLIYFQGNSAPDKSGLPSDRFSAERTGGSVSTLTIQRTQQEDSAVYLCASSLVGGRTYNEQFFGPGTRLTVL.

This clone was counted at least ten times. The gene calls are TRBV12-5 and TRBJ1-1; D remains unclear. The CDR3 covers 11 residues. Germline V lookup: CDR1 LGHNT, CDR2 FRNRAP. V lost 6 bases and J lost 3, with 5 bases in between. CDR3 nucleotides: TGTGCTAGTGGACTCTACACTGAAGCTTTCTTT. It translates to CASGLYTEAFF.

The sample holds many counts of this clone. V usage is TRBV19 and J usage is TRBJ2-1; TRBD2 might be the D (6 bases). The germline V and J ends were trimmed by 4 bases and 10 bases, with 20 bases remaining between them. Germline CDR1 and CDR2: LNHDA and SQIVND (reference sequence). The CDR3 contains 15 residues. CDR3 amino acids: CASSTLGTPANEQFF. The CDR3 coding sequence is TGTGCCAGTAGTACGCTAGGGACTCCTGCGAACGAGCAGTTCTTC.

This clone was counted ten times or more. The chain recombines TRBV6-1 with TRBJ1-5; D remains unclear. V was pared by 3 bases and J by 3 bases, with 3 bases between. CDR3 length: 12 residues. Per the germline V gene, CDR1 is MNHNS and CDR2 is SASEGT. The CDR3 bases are TGTGCCAGCAGTGAGGCCAATCAGCCCCAGCATTTT. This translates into CASSEANQPQHF.

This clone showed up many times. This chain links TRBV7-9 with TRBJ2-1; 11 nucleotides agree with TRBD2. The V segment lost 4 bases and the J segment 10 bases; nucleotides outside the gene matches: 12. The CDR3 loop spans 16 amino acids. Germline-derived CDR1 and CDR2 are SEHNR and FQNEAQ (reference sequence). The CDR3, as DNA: TGTGCCAGCAGCTCCTTATTAGCGGGGGGGCCTTCCGAGCAGTTCTTC. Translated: CASSSLLAGGPSEQFF.